Following are 17 T cell receptor beta chains from one sample sequenced in a study of cytomegalovirus exposure and HLA in healthy donors. PCR used 60 Vbeta primers and 13 Jbeta primers. TCRdb keeps only in-frame clones here, not all; method: immunoSEQ multiplex PCR. The table has more than 120,000 clones, 82% seen once. Material: PBMCs. Receptor source: a male donor in good health and CMV-seronegative.

The chain employs TRBV6-6 and TRBJ1-4, with a tentative D call TRBD1 (6 bases). Trimming cost V 6 bases and J 4 bases, with 15 bases left between them. Germline loops: CDR1 MNHNY, CDR2 SVGAGI (reference sequence). The CDR3 is made up of 15 amino acids. The CDR3: CASRQGTGFNEKLFF. CDR3 bases: TGTGCCAGCAGACAGGGTACAGGGTTTAATGAAAAACTGTTTTTT.

The V and J genes are TRBV19 and TRBJ2-7; TRBD1 matches at 12 bases. The ends lost 5 bases at V and 5 bases at J; junction bases unmatched: 7. CDR3 length equals 15 residues. Per the germline V gene, CDR1 is LNHDA and CDR2 is SQIVND (reference sequence). The CDR3 nucleotides read TGTGCCAGTAGTCGCCCCGGGACAGGGGGCGACGAGCAGTACTTC. Translated: CASSRPGTGGDEQYF.

As DNA, the CDR3 is TGTGCCAGCAGGTCTCCGGGACAGGGTGAATTCACCCTCCACTTT. Encoded protein: CASRSPGQGEFTLHF. This chain joins TRBV7-2 and TRBJ1-6, with 9 bases identical to TRBD1. CDR1 is SGHTA and CDR2 is FQGNSA in the germline V gene. The V gene end was trimmed by 6 bases and the J gene end by 14 bases; junction bases not matched to a gene: 14. There are 15 residues in the CDR3.

Only one count was recorded for this clone. The chain links TRBV9 to TRBJ2-6, with D tentatively TRBD2 (5 bases). Germline CDR1 SGDLS, CDR2 YYNGEE. The ends were cut back, 0 bases at V and 1 base at J, with 14 bases in the middle. The CDR3 runs 18 residues. The CDR3 region is CASSVGAGRRSGANVLTF. The CDR3 nucleotides read TGTGCCAGCAGCGTAGGGGCGGGCAGGCGGTCTGGGGCCAACGTCCTGACTTTC. Full variable domain (remainder filled in from reference TRBV9 and TRBJ2-6): DSGVTQTPKHLITATGQRVTLRCSPRSGDLSVYWYQQSLDQGLQFLIQYYNGEERAKGNILERFSAQQFPDLHSELNLSSLELGDSALYFCASSVGAGRRSGANVLTFGAGSRLTVL.

This clone was observed a few times. The V and J genes are TRBV29-1 and TRBJ2-5; 7 bases fit TRBD2. The CDR3 extends over 15 amino acids. V was clipped by 2 bases and J by 0 bases; unmatched bases: 6. Germline V gene sequence: CDR1 SQVTM, CDR2 ANQGSEA. CDR3 sequence reads: CSVEWRETDQETQYF. In DNA form, the CDR3 reads TGCAGCGTTGAATGGCGGGAGACCGACCAAGAGACCCAGTACTTC.

The chain uses TRBV7-2 and TRBJ1-5; 7 positions match TRBD1. Germline V gives CDR1 SGHTA, CDR2 FQGNSA. The CDR3 spans 17 residues. V was pared by 5 bases and J by 8 bases, with 18 bases of the junction left unmatched. The CDR3 sequence: CASSTLPGTVPSEPQHF. The CDR3 DNA reads as TGTGCCAGCAGCACGCTACCCGGGACAGTCCCTTCAGAGCCCCAGCATTTT.

The rearrangement joins TRBV12-2 to TRBJ2-7; TRBD1, the D gene given by the table, was not confirmed from the DNA. TRBV12-2 is annotated as a pseudogene. The CDR3 contains 12 residues. The DNA of the CDR3 is TGTGCAAGTCGGGGCCCAAGGGGCGAGCAGTACTTC. Its translation: CASRGPRGEQYF.

This sequence joins TRBV6-5 and TRBJ1-1; D remains unclear. This CDR3 contains 14 residues. Trimming shortened V by 4 bases and J by 10 bases, and 19 bases separated the two germline ends. CDR1 MNHEY and CDR2 SVGAGI come from the germline V gene. The CDR3 here is CASSSINPRYGAFF. Here the CDR3 DNA reads TGTGCCAGCAGTTCGATAAACCCCCGATACGGAGCTTTCTTT.

V gene TRBV18 combines with J gene TRBJ2-7, with TRBD2 matching 7 bases. Trimming removed 3 bases from V and 5 bases from J; junction bases left unmatched: 7. Germline V gene sequence: CDR1 KGHSH, CDR2 LQKENI. The CDR3 is 14 residues long. The CDR3 nucleotides read TGTGCCAGCTCACCCGGGACTACCCGAGACGAGCAGTACTTC. This gives the protein CASSPGTTRDEQYF.

The J gene is TRBJ2-5, the V gene TRBV7-9, with TRBD2 identical over 7 bases. V lost 3 bases, J lost 5 bases, and 3 bases stayed unmatched. CDR3 size: 13 residues. Germline V gene sequence: CDR1 SEHNR, CDR2 FQNEAQ (reference sequence). In DNA, the CDR3 is TGTGCCAGCAGCTTGGGAGGGGTTGAGACCCAGTACTTC. This codes for CASSLGGVETQYF. Based on the CDR3 plus reference TRBV7-9 and TRBJ2-5, the full variable domain is DTGVSQNPRHKITKRGQNVTFRCDPISEHNRLYWYRQTLGQGPEFLTYFQNEAQLEKSRLLSDRFSAERPKGSFSTLEIQRTEQGDSAMYLCASSLGGVETQYFGPGTRLLVL.

This chain uses TRBV28 with TRBJ1-5, with D possibly matching TRBD1 (6 bases). This CDR3 is 16 amino acids long. V shed 5 bases and J shed 9 bases, with 23 bases lying between them. Germline V lookup: CDR1 MDHEN, CDR2 SYDVKM. This chain's CDR3 is CASSPLPTGFPGPQHF. CDR3 coding DNA: TGTGCCAGCAGTCCCCTCCCGACAGGTTTTCCCGGGCCCCAGCATTTT. Drawing the rest from reference TRBV28 and TRBJ1-5, the complete variable domain is DVKVTQSSRYLVKRTGEKVFLECVQDMDHENMFWYRQDPGLGLRLIYFSYDVKMKEKGDIPEGYSVSREKKERFSLILESASTNQTSMYLCASSPLPTGFPGPQHFGDGTRLSIL.

This sequence joins TRBV2 and TRBJ2-5, with TRBD2 matching 9 bases. J was trimmed by 3 bases and V by 6 bases; bases with no gene match: 8. The CDR3 sequence is 15 residues long. Germline loops: CDR1 SNHLY, CDR2 FYNNEI. CDR3 DNA sequence: TGTGCCAGCAGAATGACTAGCGGTAGGGAAGAGACCCAGTACTTC. Its protein product is CASRMTSGREETQYF.

The rearrangement joins TRBV9 to TRBJ2-7, with 10 bases identical to TRBD2. Germline loops: CDR1 SGDLS, CDR2 YYNGEE. V lost 0 bases to trimming and J lost 6 bases; unmatched junction nucleotides: 6. The CDR3 contains 15 residues. CDR3 in DNA: TGTGCCAGCAGCGTAGAGGGGCTAGCGGGAGCCGAGCAGTACTTC. This encodes CASSVEGLAGAEQYF.

V gene TRBV12-5 combines with J gene TRBJ2-7; 7 bases map to TRBD1. Germline assignment: CDR1 LGHNT and CDR2 FRNRAP. Trimming took 7 bases from V and 0 from J; bases not matched to a gene: 3. CDR3 length: 13 amino acids. Written as DNA, the CDR3 is TGTGCTAGTGCTGGGACAGACTCCTACGAGCAGTACTTC. This sequence encodes CASAGTDSYEQYF. Combining the CDR3 with reference TRBV12-5 and TRBJ2-7 gives the whole variable domain DARVTQTPRHKVTEMGQEVTMRCQPILGHNTVFWYRQTMMQGLELLAYFRNRAPLDDSGMPKDRFSAEMPDATLATLKIQPSEPRDSAVYFCASAGTDSYEQYFGPGTRLTVT.

The V call is TRBV21-1, the J call TRBJ2-5; the table calls TRBD1, which could not be checked here. TRBV21-1 is reported as a pseudogene. This CDR3 contains 17 residues. The CDR3 protein is CASSTASGTGAQETQYF. The DNA of the CDR3 is TGTGCCAGCAGCACCGCCTCCGGGACAGGGGCTCAAGAGACCCAGTACTTC.

The rearrangement uses TRBV4-2 and TRBJ2-1; 7 nucleotides line up with TRBD2. The V and J ends lost 1 base and 5 bases, in that order; junction bases with no gene match: 8. CDR3 size: 16 residues. Germline CDR1 is LGHNA and CDR2 is YNFKEQ. CDR3 sequence: CASSQGGISGHNEQFF. The CDR3 coding sequence is TGTGCCAGCAGCCAAGGAGGGATTAGCGGGCACAATGAGCAGTTCTTC.

The rearrangement joins TRBV6-6 to TRBJ2-1, with 7 bases fitting TRBD2. The junction had 12 bases not matched to a gene; V was cut back by 10 bases and J by 9 bases. Germline-derived CDR1 and CDR2 are MNHNY and SVGAGI (reference sequence). The CDR3 is 13 residues long. CDR3 sequence reads: CATLAEEGSEQFF. In DNA form, the CDR3 reads TGTGCCACTCTAGCGGAGGAAGGGAGTGAGCAGTTCTTC.